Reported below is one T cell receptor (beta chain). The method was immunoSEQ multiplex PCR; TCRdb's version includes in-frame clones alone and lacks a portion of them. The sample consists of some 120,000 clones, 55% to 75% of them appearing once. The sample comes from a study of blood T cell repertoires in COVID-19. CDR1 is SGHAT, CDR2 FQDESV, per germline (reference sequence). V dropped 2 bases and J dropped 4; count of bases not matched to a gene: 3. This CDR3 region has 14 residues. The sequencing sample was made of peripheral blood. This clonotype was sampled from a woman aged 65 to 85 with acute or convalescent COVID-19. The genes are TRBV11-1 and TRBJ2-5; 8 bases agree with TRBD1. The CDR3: CASSLTQGGETQYF. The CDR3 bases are TGTGCCAGCAGCTTAACACAGGGGGGAGAGACCCAGTACTTC.